The clone carrying this T cell receptor beta chain was seen just once. Its antigen remains unidentified. After removal of 3 bases from V and 7 bases from J, the junction contained 6 bases not matched to a gene. The CDR3 is 15 residues long. These data are taken from a study of blood T cells in healthy people across ages. General study points: In long-lived donors, naive CD4+ cell counts and diversity exceeded those of aged donors. The lack of PBMC sorting stopped any conclusive naive versus antigen-experienced comparison.

Together with a sample-barcoded 5' primer, a J-beta primer mix was included in a second PCR lasting about 7 to 12 cycles. Every molecule of cDNA carried a tag from a template-switch adaptor with 12 random nucleotides. Each of the samples gave a minimum of 3 million paired-end reads that contained CDR3. Via MiXCR, TCRdb re-called the 5' RACE reads, giving one row per CDR3 protein. The data show about 640,000 distinct CDR3 sequences, 45% to 65% seen once. The J gene is TRBJ2-1, the V gene TRBV12-3 or TRBV12-4, with 10 bases matching TRBD2. Sequences were obtained from blood. The source of this sequence is a man aged 60 to 75 in good health. The CDR3 is CASSFHRAGGNEQFF. As DNA, the CDR3 is TGTGCCAGCAGTTTTCACCGAGCGGGGGGGAATGAGCAGTTCTTC.